This TCR beta chain was recovered during a study of blood T cell repertoires in COVID-19. About the research overall: Some COVID-19 samples were acute and others convalescent; all came from the United States, Italy and Spain. Sample material is recorded as cDNA or gDNA derived from T cells, B-cell-depleted T cells, or PBMCs.

Per germline, CDR1 SNHLY and CDR2 FYNNEI. V dropped 2 bases and J dropped 3; count of bases not matched to a gene: 8. The CDR3 is made up of 16 amino acids. Study processing details: Reference gene primer amplification yielded estimated nucleated cell counts. The repertoire was sequenced with immunoSEQ multiplex PCR; TCRdb's copy has only in-frame clones and lacks some. Clone size and the V and J calls come from that table; the DNA yielded D and trimming. The sample holds some 120,000 clones; 85% to 90% are singletons and the top ten take about 1.5%. J is TRBJ2-7 and V is TRBV2; 9 nucleotides match TRBD1. Specimen: peripheral blood. The TCR comes from a human donor in a cohort sampled during active COVID-19. The chain's CDR3 is CASSEIGTGGFYEQYF. In nucleotides, the CDR3 is TGTGCCAGCAGTGAAATTGGAACAGGGGGCTTCTACGAGCAGTACTTC. Combining the CDR3 with reference TRBV2 and TRBJ2-7 gives the whole variable domain EPEVTQTPSHQVTQMGQEVILRCVPISNHLYFYWYRQILGQKVEFLVSFYNNEISEKSEIFDDQFSVERPDGSNFTLKIRSTKLEDSAMYFCASSEIGTGGFYEQYFGPGTRLTVT.